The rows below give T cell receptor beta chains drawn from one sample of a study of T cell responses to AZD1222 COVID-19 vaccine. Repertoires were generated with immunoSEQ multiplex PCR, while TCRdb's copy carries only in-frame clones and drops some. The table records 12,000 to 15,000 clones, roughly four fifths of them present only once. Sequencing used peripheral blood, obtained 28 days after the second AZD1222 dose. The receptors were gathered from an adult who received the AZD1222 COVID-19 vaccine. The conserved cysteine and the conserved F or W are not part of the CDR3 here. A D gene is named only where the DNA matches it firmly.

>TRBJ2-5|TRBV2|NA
ASSEAGRETQY
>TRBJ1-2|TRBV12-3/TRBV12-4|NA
ASSSRREYGYT
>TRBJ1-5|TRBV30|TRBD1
AWSGQGAYYSNQPQH
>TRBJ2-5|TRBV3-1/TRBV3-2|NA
ASLGLQNSLQETQY
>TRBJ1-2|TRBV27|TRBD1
ASRGRDSYGYT
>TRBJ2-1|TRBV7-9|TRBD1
ASERDRGSGEQF
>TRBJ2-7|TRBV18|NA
ASSPQAASYEQY
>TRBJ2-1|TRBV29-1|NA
SVERLRQEQF
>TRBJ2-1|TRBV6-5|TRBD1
ASSYSGTGIYNEQF
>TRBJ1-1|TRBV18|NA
ASSFDRFNTEAF
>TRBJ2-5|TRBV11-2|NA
ASSPQGETQY
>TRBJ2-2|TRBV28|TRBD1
ASSSTGTVATGELF
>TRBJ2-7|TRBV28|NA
ASSLSGPIIYEQY
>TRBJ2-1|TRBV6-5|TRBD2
ASSLREGRNEQF
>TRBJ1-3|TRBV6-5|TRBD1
ASSWGRGLKNTIY
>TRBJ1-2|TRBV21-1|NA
ASTLLGGLYGYT
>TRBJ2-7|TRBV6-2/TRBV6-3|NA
ASSPRRGSYEQY
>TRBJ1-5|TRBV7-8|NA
ASSLEPPQPQH
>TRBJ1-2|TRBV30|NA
AWTLDTDGYGYT
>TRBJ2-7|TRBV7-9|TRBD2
ASSLAGGNFYEQY
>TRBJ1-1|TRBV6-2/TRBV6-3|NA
ASSGALNTEAF
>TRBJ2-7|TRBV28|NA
ASSLIQNLYEQY
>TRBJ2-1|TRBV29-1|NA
SVEGPNEQF
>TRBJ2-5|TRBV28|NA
ASSLSLETQY
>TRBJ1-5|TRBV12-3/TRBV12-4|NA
ASSIENQPQH
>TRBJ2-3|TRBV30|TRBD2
AWDGRGGVTDTQY
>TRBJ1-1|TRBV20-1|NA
SASGNTEAF
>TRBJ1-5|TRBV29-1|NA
STGQGDQPQH
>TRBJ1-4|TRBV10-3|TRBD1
AISERGGGAREKLF
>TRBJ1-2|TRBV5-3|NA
ARSFWRYYGYT
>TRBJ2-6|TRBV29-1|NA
SVEDPRVSGANVLT
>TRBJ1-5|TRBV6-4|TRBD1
ASGTGGGQPQH
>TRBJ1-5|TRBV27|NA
ASSLAGQPQH
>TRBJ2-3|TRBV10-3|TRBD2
AISESGGTSTDTQY
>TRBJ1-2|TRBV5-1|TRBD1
ASSLAGTGQFGYT
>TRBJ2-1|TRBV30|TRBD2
AWSAAAGGTYNEQF
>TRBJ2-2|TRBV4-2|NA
ASSQRSGNTGELF
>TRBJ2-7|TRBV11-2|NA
ASMDSPTEQY
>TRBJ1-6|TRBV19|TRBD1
ASSRRDSNSPLH
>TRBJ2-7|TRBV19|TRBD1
ASNPGTGDYEQY
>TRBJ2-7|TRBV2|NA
ASFPDTYEQY
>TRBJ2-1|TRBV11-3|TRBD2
ASSLRLAGVNEQF
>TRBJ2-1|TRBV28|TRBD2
ASSFWTSGRRVRDEQF
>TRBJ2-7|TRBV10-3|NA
AISDQGLAPSYEQY
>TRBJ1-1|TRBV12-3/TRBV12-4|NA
ASNFGGHTEAF
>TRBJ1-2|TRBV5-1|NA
ASSLQGLSQDGYT
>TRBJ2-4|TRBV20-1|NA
SASLGLADHNLNIQY